This T cell receptor (beta chain) was sequenced in a study of T cell changes during pregnancy in multiple sclerosis. TCRdb's table, derived via immunoSEQ multiplex PCR, lists solely in-frame clones and lacks some. The sample gives around 50,000 clones, 91% of which show up once; approximately 1.2% is in the top ten. J gave up 7 bases and V 4 bases, and 9 bases lay outside the gene matches. The CDR3 loop spans 15 amino acids. In germline, CDR1 is SNHLY, CDR2 FYNNEI. The V call is TRBV2, the J call TRBJ2-1; 8 bases match TRBD2. The source of this sequence is a female donor in good health, enrolled as a control in a pregnancy study. The sample consisted of peripheral blood, taken after pregnancy. CDR3 amino acids: CASSAGTSFKNEQFF. CDR3 in DNA: TGTGCCAGCAGTGCCGGGACTAGTTTTAAGAATGAGCAGTTCTTC.